Described below is a single TCR beta chain sequence and its context. Its antigen is not identified. Data came from immunoSEQ multiplex PCR; TCRdb stores just in-frame clones and leaves some out. The table lists about 82,000 clones, about 86% of them singletons. The CDR3 is 15 residues long. Germline V lookup: CDR1 GTSNPN, CDR2 SVGIG (reference sequence). Trimming removed 5 bases from V and 0 bases from J; junction bases left unmatched: 5. This sample was taken from a study of OX40 agonist ivuxolimab in advanced cancers. Baseline, cycle 4 day 1, and cycle 7 day 1 were the blood sampling points. Findings and limits, study-wide: CD8+ T cells were the subset that, on average, had more expanded clones than CD4+. Determination of antigen specificity was not performed for the expanded peripheral T cells.

The TCR was taken from an adult with an advanced solid tumor such as melanoma, head and neck, liver or kidney cancer. The V gene is TRBV30, the J gene TRBJ1-4, with TRBD1 identical over 8 bases. Sample: CD4+ or CD8+ T cells sorted from blood, taken in a trial of the OX40 agonist ivuxolimab. In DNA, the CDR3 is TGTGCCTGGTTGTTACAGGGGGCAACTAATGAAAAACTGTTTTTT. Translated, it gives CAWLLQGATNEKLFF. The full variable domain, rest sourced from reference TRBV30 and TRBJ1-4, is SQTIHQWPATLVQPVGSPLSLECTVEGTSNPNLYWYRQAAGRGLQLLFYSVGIGQISSEVPQNLSASRPQDRQFILSSKKLLLSDSGFYLCAWLLQGATNEKLFFGSGTQLSVL.